This entry features one T cell receptor beta chain sequence. Germline V gene sequence: CDR1 MGHRA, CDR2 YSYEKL. This CDR3 is built from 16 residues. Trimming removed 2 bases at V and 3 bases at J, with 14 bases between. The sample belongs to a study of T cell clones after liver transplantation. Measured with immunoSEQ multiplex PCR; TCRdb has only the in-frame clones, and not every one. There are tens of thousands of clones in the sample; 70% to 90% occur only once, and approximately 15% lies in the top ten. The specimen was CD8+ T cells from blood, collected 12 months after liver transplant. J is TRBJ2-1 and V is TRBV4-1; the D is unclear. This TCR was recovered from a human patient who received a liver transplant. Some T cells may be transferred from the graft donor. The CDR3 DNA reads TGCGCCAGCAGCCAATTAAGCACCTCATTCTACAATGAGCAGTTCTTC. Translation gives CASSQLSTSFYNEQFF.